This TCR beta chain is drawn from a study of T-cell memory formation after mild COVID-19. This CDR3 has 12 residues. Trimming shortened V by 6 bases and J by 5 bases, and 7 bases separated the two germline ends. After 5'RACE with constant-segment primers, TCR alpha and TCR beta cDNA libraries carrying sample barcodes and UMIs were obtained. TCRdb processed the 5' RACE reads anew with MiXCR; each CDR3 protein has one entry. The data hold about 200,000 distinct CDR3 sequences, with about 17% observed a single time. The sequence was obtained from an adult woman who had mild COVID-19 (a few samples of this study predate the infection). Cell type and time point are not known. The chain uses TRBV12-3 or TRBV12-4 and TRBJ2-2; D not resolved. Material: PBMCs or a T cell subset sorted from them (not recorded which). The CDR3 DNA is TGTGCCAGCAGGACGATGACCGGGGAGCTGTTTTTT. Translating it yields CASRTMTGELFF.